This T cell receptor (beta chain) is from a study of cytotoxic CD8 clonotypes in ibrutinib-treated CLL. The study, taken as a whole, reports: Sustained-remission patients were sampled at different times than progressing patients were. The study found public clonotypes uncommon, contracting or stable on treatment.

As for this clone: The antigen is undetermined.

TCRdb keeps only in-frame clones here, not all; method: immunoSEQ multiplex PCR. The sample has nearly 300,000 clones, about 72% seen once. CDR1 is ENHRY, CDR2 SYGVKD, per germline. The CDR3 runs to 16 residues. The V end lost 2 bases, the J end lost 5 bases, and 18 bases lay between the germline ends. The TCR comes from a human donor with chronic lymphocytic leukemia. V is TRBV10-3 and J is TRBJ2-5, with D perhaps assigned TRBD1 or TRBD2 (5 bases each). The source material was PBMCs, sampled at disease progression, from a patient treated with ibrutinib. The CDR3 sequence is CAISELGQGRRETQYF. Written as DNA, the CDR3 is TGTGCCATCAGTGAGCTGGGGCAGGGACGGCGGGAGACCCAGTACTTC.